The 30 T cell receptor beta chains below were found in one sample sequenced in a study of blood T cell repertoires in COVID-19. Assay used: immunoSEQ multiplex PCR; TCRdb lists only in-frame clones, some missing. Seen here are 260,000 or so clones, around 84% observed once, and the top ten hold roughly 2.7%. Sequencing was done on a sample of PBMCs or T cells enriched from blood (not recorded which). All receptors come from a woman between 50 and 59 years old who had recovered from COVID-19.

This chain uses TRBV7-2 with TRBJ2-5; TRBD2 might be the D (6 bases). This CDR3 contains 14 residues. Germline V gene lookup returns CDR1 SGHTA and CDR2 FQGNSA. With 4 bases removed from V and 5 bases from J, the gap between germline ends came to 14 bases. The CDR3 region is CASSSGGAQETQYF. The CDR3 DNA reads TGTGCCAGCAGCTCTGGAGGGGCTCAGGAGACCCAGTACTTC. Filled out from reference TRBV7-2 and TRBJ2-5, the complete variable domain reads GAGVSQSPSNKVTEKGKDVELRCDPISGHTALYWYRQSLGQGLEFLIYFQGNSAPDKSGLPSDRFSAERTGGSVSTLTIQRTQQEDSAVYLCASSSGGAQETQYFGPGTRLLVL.

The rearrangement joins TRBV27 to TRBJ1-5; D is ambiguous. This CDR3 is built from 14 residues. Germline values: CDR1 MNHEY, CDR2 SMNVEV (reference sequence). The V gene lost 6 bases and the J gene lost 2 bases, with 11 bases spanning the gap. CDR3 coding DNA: TGTGCCAGCAGCTACTCTGAGGGCAATCAGCCCCAGCATTTT. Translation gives CASSYSEGNQPQHF.

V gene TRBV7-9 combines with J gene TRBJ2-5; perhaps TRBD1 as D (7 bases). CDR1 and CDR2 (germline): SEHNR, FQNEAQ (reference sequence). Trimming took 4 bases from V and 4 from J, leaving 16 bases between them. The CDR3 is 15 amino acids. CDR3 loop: CASSSPQGRSETQYF. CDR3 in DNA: TGTGCCAGCAGCTCTCCACAGGGGAGGTCAGAGACCCAGTACTTC.

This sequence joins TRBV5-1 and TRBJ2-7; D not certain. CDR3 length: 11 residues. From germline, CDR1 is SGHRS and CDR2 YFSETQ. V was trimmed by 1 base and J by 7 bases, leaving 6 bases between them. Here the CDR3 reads CASSLSGEQYF. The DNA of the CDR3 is TGCGCCAGCAGCTTGTCAGGAGAGCAGTACTTC.

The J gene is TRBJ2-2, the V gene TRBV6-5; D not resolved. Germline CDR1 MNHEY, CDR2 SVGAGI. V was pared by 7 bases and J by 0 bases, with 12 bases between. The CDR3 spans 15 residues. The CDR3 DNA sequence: TGTGCCAGCACCCCCGTGGGCCCGAACACCGGGGAGCTGTTTTTT. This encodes CASTPVGPNTGELFF.

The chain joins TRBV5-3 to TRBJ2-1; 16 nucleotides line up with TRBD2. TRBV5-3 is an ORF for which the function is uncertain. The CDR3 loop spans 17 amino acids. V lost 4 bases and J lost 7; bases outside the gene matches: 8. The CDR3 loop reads CARSPGTSGRAINEQFF. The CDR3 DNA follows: TGTGCCAGAAGCCCGGGGACTAGCGGGAGGGCCATAAATGAGCAGTTCTTC.

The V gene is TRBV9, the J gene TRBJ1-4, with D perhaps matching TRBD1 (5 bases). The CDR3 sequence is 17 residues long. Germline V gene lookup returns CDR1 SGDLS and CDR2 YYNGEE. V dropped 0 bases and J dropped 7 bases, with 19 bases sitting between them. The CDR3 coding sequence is TGTGCCAGCAGCGTAGCGGGGGGGTTGCTTCTTGGTGAAAAACTGTTTTTT. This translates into CASSVAGGLLLGEKLFF.

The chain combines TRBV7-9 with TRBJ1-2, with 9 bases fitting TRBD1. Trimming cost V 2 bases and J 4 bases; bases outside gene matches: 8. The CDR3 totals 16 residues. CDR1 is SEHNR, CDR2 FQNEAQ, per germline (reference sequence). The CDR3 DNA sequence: TGTGCCAGCAGCTTAAGAACAGGGGGCGGAAGCTATGGCTACACCTTC. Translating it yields CASSLRTGGGSYGYTF.

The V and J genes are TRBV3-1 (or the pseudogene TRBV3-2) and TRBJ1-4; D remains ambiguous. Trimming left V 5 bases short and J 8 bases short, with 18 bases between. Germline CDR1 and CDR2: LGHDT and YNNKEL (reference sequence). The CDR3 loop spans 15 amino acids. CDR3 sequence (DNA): TGTGCCAGCAGCTCTTCGGGAGCGGGGAGCGAAAAACTGTTTTTT. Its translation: CASSSSGAGSEKLFF.

CDR3 sequence reads: CASSLGVAGGIYEQYF. The CDR3 DNA is TGCGCCAGCAGCTTGGGGGTAGCGGGAGGAATCTACGAGCAGTACTTC. The rearrangement links TRBV5-1 to TRBJ2-7, with 10 bases matching TRBD2. With 0 bases clipped from V and 3 bases from J, the junction kept 6 bases outside the gene matches. The CDR3 loop spans 16 amino acids. Germline CDR1 and CDR2: SGHRS and YFSETQ.

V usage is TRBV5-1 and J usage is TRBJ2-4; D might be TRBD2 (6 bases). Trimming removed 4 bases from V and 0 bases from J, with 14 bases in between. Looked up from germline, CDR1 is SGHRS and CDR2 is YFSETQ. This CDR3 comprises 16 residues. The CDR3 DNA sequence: TGCGCCAGCAGCGGCGGCGGCGGGATAGCCAAAAACATTCAGTACTTC. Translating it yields CASSGGGGIAKNIQYF.

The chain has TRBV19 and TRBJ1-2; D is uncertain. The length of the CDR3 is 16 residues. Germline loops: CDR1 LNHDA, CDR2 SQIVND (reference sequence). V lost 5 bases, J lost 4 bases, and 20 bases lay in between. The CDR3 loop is CASSLTRTDLFYGYTF. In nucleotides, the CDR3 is TGTGCCAGTAGTCTCACCAGGACTGATCTTTTCTATGGCTACACCTTC.

The chain's CDR3 is CASSFGGQTDNYGYTF. The CDR3 DNA reads as TGTGCCAGCAGCTTCGGCGGACAGACAGATAACTATGGCTACACCTTC. The chain couples TRBV7-3 to TRBJ1-2, with D possibly matching TRBD1 (6 bases). V shed 3 bases and J shed 1 base, with 15 bases lying between them. The germline V gene has CDR1 SGHTA and CDR2 FQGTGA. CDR3 length: 16 amino acids.

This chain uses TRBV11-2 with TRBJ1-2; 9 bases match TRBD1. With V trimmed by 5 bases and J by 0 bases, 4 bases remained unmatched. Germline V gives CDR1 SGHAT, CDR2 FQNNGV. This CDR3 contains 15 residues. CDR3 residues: CASSGRDRANYGYTF. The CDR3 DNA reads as TGTGCCAGCAGCGGCCGGGACAGGGCTAACTATGGCTACACCTTC.

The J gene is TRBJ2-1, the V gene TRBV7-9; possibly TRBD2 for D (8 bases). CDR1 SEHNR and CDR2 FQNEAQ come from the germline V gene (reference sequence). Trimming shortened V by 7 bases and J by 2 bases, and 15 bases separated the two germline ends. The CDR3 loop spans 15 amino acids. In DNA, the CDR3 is TGTGCCAGCACCCCCGGGAGGGGGCCCTACAATGAGCAGTTCTTC. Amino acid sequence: CASTPGRGPYNEQFF. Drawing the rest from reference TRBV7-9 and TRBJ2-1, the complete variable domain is DTGVSQNPRHKITKRGQNVTFRCDPISEHNRLYWYRQTLGQGPEFLTYFQNEAQLEKSRLLSDRFSAERPKGSFSTLEIQRTEQGDSAMYLCASTPGRGPYNEQFFGPGTRLTVL.

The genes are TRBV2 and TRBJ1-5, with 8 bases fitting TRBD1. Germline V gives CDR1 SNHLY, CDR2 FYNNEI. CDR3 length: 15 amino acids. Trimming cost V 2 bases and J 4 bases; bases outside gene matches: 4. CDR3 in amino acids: CASSERQGKNQPQHF. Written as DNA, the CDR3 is TGTGCCAGCAGTGAACGACAGGGGAAGAATCAGCCCCAGCATTTT.

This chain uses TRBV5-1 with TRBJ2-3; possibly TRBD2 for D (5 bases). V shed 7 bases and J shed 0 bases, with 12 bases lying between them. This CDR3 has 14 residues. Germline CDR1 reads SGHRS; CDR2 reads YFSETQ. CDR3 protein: CASGGGESTDTQYF. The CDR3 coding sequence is TGCGCCAGCGGCGGAGGAGAGAGCACAGATACGCAGTATTTT.

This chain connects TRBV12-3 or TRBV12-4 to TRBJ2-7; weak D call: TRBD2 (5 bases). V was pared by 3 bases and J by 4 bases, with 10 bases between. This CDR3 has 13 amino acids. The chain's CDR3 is CASSFGVQYEQYF. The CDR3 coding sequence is TGTGCCAGCAGTTTCGGGGTTCAGTACGAGCAGTACTTC.

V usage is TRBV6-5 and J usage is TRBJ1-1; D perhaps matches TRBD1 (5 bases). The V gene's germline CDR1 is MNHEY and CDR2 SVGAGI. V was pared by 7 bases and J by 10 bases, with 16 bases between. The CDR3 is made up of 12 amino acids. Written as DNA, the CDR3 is TGTGCCAGCACCCAGGGATCGTATGTAGCTTTCTTT. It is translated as CASTQGSYVAFF.

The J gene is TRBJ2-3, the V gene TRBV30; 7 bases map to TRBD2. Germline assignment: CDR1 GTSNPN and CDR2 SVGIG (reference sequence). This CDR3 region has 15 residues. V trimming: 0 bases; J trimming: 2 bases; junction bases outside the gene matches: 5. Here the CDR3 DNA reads TGTGCCTGGAGTGTACTGGGAGGGAACACAGATACGCAGTATTTT. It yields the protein CAWSVLGGNTDTQYF.

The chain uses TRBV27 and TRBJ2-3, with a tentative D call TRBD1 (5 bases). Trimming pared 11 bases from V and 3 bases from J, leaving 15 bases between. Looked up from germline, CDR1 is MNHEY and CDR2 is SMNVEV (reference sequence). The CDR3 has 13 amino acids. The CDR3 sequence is CASQGVVTDTQYF. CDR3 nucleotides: TGTGCCTCTCAAGGGGTCGTGACAGATACGCAGTATTTT.

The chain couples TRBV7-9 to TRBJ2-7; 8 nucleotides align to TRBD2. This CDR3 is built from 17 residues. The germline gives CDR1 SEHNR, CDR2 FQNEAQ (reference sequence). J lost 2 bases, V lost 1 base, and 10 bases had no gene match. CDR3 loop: CASSLVDGREAPYEQYF. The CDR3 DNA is TGTGCCAGCAGCTTAGTGGATGGGCGGGAGGCCCCCTACGAGCAGTACTTC.

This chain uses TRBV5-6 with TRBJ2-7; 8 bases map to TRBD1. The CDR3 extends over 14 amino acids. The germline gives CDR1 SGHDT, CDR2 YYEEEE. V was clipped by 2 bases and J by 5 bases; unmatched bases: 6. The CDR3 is CASSFSGGIDEQYF. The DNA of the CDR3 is TGTGCCAGCAGCTTCTCAGGGGGCATCGACGAGCAGTACTTC.

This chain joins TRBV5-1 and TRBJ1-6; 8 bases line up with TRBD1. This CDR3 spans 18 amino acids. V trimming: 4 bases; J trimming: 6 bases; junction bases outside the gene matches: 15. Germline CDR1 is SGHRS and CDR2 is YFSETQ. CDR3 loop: CASSLQPTGQGTNSPLHF. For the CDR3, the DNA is TGCGCCAGCAGCCTACAACCCACTGGACAGGGCACTAATTCACCCCTCCACTTT.

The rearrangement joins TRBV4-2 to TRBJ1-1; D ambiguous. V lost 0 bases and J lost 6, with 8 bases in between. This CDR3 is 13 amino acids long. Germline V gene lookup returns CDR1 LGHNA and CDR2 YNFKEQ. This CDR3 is CASSQDFGPEAFF. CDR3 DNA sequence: TGTGCCAGCAGCCAAGATTTTGGGCCTGAAGCTTTCTTT.

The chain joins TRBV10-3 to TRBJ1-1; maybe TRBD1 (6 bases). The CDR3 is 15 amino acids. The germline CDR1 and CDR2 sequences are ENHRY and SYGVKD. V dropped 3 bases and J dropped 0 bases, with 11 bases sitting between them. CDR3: CAISEEDSLNTEAFF. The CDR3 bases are TGTGCCATCAGTGAAGAGGACAGCCTGAACACTGAAGCTTTCTTT.

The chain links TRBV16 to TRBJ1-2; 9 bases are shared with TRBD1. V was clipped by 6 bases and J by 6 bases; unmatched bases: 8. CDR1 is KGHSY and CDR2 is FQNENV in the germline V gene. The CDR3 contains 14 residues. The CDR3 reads CASSRTGGADGYTF. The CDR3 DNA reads TGTGCCAGCAGTCGTACAGGGGGCGCGGATGGCTACACCTTC.

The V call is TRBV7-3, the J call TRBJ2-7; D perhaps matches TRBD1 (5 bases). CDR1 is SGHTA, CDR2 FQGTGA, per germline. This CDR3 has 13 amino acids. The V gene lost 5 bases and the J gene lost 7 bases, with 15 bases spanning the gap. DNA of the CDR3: TGTGCCAGCAGCCCGACAGCCCTGGGGGAGCAGTACTTC. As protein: CASSPTALGEQYF.

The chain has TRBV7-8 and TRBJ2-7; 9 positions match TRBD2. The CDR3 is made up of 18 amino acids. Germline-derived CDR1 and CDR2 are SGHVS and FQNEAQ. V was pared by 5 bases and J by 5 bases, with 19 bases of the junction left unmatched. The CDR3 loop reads CASSPNPGTSRRFHEQYF. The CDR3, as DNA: TGTGCCAGCAGCCCCAACCCGGGGACTAGCCGACGTTTCCACGAGCAGTACTTC. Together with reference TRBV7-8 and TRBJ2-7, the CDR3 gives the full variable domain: GAGVSQSPRYKVAKRGQDVALRCDPISGHVSLFWYQQALGQGPEFLTYFQNEAQLDKSGLPSDRFFAERPEGSVSTLKIQRTQQEDSAVYLCASSPNPGTSRRFHEQYFGPGTRLTVT.

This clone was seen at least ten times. The CDR3 region has the DNA TGCGCCAGCAGCCTCTCTTACACAGGGCTAGAGAAGCCCCAGCATTTT. This gives the protein CASSLSYTGLEKPQHF. The chain carries TRBV4-3 and TRBJ1-5, with D possibly TRBD1 on 6 matching bases. V was trimmed by 4 bases and J by 8 bases, leaving 21 bases between them. Per germline, CDR1 LGHNA and CDR2 YSLEER. The CDR3 sequence is 16 residues long.